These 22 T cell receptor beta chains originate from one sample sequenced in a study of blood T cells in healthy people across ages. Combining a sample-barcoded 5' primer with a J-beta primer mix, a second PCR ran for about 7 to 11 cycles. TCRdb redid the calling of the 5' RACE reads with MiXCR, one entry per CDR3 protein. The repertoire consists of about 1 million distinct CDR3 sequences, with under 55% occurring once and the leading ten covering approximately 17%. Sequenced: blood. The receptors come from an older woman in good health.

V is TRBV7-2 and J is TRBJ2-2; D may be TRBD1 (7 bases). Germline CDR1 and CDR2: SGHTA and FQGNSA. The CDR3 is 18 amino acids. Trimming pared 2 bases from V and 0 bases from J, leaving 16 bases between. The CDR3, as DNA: TGTGCCAGCAGCTTAATGGGACGGGGGACAGCGAACACCGGGGAGCTGTTTTTT. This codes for CASSLMGRGTANTGELFF.

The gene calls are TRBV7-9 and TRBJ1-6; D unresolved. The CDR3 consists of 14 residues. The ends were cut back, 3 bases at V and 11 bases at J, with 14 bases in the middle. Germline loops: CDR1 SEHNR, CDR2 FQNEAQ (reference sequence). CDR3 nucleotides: TGTGCCAGCAGCTTCGGGCGCTCCGGAACACCCCTCCACTTT. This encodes CASSFGRSGTPLHF.

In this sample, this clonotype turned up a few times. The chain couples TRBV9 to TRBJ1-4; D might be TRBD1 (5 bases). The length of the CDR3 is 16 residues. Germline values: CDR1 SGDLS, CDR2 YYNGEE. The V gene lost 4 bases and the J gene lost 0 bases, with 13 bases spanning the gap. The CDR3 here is CASSLGGVATNEKLFF. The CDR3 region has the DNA TGTGCCAGCAGCCTCGGAGGGGTAGCAACTAATGAAAAACTGTTTTTT.

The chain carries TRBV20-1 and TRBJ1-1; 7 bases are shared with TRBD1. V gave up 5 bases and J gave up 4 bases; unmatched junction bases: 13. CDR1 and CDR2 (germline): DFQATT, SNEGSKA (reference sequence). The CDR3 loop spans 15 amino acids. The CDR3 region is CSASRQGALSTEAFF. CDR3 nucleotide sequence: TGCAGTGCTTCTCGACAGGGAGCCCTGAGCACTGAAGCTTTCTTT.

Here the CDR3 reads CASGFVSGVGGETQYF. CDR3 in DNA: TGTGCTAGTGGTTTTGTCTCAGGGGTGGGGGGAGAGACCCAGTACTTC. The chain links TRBV12-5 to TRBJ2-5, with D perhaps given as TRBD1 or TRBD2 (6 bases each). The CDR3 is 16 residues long. The V end lost 3 bases, the J end lost 4 bases, and 18 bases lay between the germline ends. The V gene's germline CDR1 is LGHNT and CDR2 FRNRAP.

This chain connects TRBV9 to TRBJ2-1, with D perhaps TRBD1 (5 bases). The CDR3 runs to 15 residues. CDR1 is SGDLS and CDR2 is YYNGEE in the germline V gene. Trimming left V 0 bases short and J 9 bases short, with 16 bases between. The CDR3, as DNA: TGTGCCAGCAGCGTAGGGGGCCGTGTAGAAACTGAGCAGTTCTTC. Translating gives CASSVGGRVETEQFF.

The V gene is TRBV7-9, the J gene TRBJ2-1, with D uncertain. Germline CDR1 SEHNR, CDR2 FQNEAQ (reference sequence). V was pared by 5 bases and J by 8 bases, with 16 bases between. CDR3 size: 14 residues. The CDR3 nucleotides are TGTGCCAGCAGCCCAAGAGCTAATCTCGATGAGCAGTTCTTC. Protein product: CASSPRANLDEQFF.

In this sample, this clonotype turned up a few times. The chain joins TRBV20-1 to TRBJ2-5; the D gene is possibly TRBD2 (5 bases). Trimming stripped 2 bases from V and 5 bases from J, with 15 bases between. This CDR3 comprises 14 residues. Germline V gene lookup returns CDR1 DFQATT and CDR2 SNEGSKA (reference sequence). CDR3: CSARQITGGETQYF. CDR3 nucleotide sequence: TGCAGTGCTAGACAGATCACGGGCGGGGAGACCCAGTACTTC.

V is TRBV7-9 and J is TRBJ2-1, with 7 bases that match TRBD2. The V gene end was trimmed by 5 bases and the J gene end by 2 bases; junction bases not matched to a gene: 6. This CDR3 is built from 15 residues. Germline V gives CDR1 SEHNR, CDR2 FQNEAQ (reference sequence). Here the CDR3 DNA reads TGTGCCAGCAGCCCCCCGGGGGGAACCTACAATGAGCAGTTCTTC. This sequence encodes CASSPPGGTYNEQFF.

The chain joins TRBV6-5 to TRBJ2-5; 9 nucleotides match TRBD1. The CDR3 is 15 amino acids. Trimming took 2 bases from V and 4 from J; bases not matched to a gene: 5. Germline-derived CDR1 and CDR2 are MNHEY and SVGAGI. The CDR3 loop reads CASSYGTGLRETQYF. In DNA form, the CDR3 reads TGTGCCAGCAGTTACGGGACAGGGTTAAGAGAGACCCAGTACTTC.

DNA of the CDR3: TGCGCCAGCAGCAAAGACAGGGGAGTGGGCACAGATACGCAGTATTTT. Protein product: CASSKDRGVGTDTQYF. The chain recombines TRBV5-1 with TRBJ2-3; 8 bases map to TRBD1. Germline assignment: CDR1 SGHRS and CDR2 YFSETQ. This CDR3 spans 16 amino acids. After removal of 4 bases from V and 1 base from J, the junction contained 8 bases not matched to a gene.

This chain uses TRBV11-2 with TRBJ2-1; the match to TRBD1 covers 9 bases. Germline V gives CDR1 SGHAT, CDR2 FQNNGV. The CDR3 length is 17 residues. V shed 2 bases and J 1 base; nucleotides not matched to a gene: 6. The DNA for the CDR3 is TGTGCCAGCAGCTTAACCCGGACAGGGGTGTCCTACAATGAGCAGTTCTTC. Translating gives CASSLTRTGVSYNEQFF. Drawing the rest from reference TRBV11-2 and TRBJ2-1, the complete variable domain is EAGVAQSPRYKIIEKRQSVAFWCNPISGHATLYWYQQILGQGPKLLIQFQNNGVVDDSQLPKDRFSAERLKGVDSTLKIQPAKLEDSAVYLCASSLTRTGVSYNEQFFGPGTRLTVL.

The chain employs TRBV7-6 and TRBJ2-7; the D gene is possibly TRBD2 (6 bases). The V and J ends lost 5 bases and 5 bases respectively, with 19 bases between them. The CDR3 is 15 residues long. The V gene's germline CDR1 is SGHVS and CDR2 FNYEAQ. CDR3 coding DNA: TGTGCCAGCAGCGCAAGGGACTCCCCCACGGACGAGCAGTACTTC. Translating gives CASSARDSPTDEQYF.

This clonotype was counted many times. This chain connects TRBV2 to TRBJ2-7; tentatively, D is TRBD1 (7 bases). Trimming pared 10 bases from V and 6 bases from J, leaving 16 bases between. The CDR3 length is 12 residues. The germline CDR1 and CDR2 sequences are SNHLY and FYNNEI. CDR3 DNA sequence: TGTGCCACCCAGGGGGGAACGTTCGAGCAGTACTTC. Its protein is CATQGGTFEQYF.

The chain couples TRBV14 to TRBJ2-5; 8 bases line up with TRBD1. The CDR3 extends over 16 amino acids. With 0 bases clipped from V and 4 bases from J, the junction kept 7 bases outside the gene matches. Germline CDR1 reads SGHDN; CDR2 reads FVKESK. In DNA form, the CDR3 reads TGTGCCAGCAGCCAAGAGGTCAGGGGGCTTACAGAGACCCAGTACTTC. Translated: CASSQEVRGLTETQYF.

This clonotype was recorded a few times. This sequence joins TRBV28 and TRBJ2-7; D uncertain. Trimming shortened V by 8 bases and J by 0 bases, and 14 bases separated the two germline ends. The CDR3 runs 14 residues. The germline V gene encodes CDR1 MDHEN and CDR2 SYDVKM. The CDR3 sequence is CASDGRSYSYEQYF. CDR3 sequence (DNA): TGTGCCAGCGATGGCAGGTCCTACTCCTACGAGCAGTACTTC.

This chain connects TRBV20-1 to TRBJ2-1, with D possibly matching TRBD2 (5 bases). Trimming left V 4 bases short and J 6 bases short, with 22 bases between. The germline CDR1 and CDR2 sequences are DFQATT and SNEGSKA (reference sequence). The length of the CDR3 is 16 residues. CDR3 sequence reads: CSAIKRLTSGSNEQFF. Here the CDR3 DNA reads TGCAGTGCTATTAAACGCTTGACGTCGGGGTCCAATGAGCAGTTCTTC.

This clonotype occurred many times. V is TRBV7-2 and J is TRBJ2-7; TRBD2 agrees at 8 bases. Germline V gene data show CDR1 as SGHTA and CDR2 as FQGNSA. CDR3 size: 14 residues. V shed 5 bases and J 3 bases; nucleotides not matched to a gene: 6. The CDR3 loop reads CASSPTGRVYEQYF. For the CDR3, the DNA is TGTGCCAGCAGCCCAACCGGGAGGGTCTACGAGCAGTACTTC. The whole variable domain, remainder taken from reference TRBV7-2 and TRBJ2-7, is GAGVSQSPSNKVTEKGKDVELRCDPISGHTALYWYRQSLGQGLEFLIYFQGNSAPDKSGLPSDRFSAERTGGSVSTLTIQRTQQEDSAVYLCASSPTGRVYEQYFGPGTRLTVT.

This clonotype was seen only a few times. DNA of the CDR3: TGCAGTGCTTGGGTTGAGGGCTCCTATAATTCACCCCTCCACTTT. This sequence encodes CSAWVEGSYNSPLHF. V is TRBV20-1 and J is TRBJ1-6, with unresolved D. This CDR3 region has 15 residues. Trimming left V 5 bases short and J 0 bases short, with 11 bases between. Germline V CDR1 and CDR2: DFQATT, SNEGSKA (reference sequence).

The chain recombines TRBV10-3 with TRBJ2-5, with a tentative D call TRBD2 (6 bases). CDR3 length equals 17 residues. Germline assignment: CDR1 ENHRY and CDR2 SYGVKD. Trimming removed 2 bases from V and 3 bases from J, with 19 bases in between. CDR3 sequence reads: CAISEPRVSGEEETQYF. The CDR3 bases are TGTGCCATCAGTGAGCCTCGGGTCAGTGGGGAGGAAGAGACCCAGTACTTC.

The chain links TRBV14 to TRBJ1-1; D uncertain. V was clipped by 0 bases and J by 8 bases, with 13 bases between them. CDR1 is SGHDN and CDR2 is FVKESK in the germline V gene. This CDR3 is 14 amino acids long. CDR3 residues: CASSQEIETSEAFF. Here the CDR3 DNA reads TGTGCCAGCAGCCAAGAGATCGAAACTTCCGAAGCTTTCTTT.

This CDR3 is CASRPRDGHYGYTF. DNA for the CDR3: TGTGCCAGCAGACCCCGGGACGGGCACTATGGCTACACCTTC. The chain employs TRBV12-3 or TRBV12-4 and TRBJ1-2; the D gene is possibly TRBD1 (5 bases). The CDR3 has 14 residues. The V end lost 6 bases, the J end lost 3 bases, and 14 bases lay between the germline ends.